Below, one T cell receptor beta chain is given with its context. What it binds is not known. Authors' processing steps: ImmunoSEQ yielded junction-only sequences lacking quality scores, so filtering differed. Sequencing was performed with immunoSEQ multiplex PCR; in TCRdb, only in-frame clones are kept and a portion is missing. V, J and clone size are taken as reported in that table, and D and trimming were inferred from the DNA itself. The table has about 2.4 million clones, 80% to 95% seen once. The junction had 4 bases not matched to a gene; V was cut back by 5 bases and J by 4 bases. From germline, CDR1 is LNHNV and CDR2 YYDKDF (reference sequence). The CDR3 has 14 amino acids. The study enrolled healthy HIV-negative adults without recent acute infections or vaccinations as donors. This record comes from a study of shared clonotypes between healthy human individuals. Study conclusions and caveats: Researchers sampled only blood; tissue repertoires likely differ.

The chain couples TRBV15 to TRBJ1-5; 8 bases fit TRBD1. The origin of this receptor is a man between 18 and 29 years old in good health. Some clones in this sample may be carry-over from other donors' samples. The sample consisted of naive CD4+ T cells from PBMCs. Subset: CD45RA+ positively selected. CDR3 amino acids: CATSLWDRNQPQHF. CDR3 DNA: TGTGCCACCAGCCTATGGGACAGGAATCAGCCCCAGCATTTT.